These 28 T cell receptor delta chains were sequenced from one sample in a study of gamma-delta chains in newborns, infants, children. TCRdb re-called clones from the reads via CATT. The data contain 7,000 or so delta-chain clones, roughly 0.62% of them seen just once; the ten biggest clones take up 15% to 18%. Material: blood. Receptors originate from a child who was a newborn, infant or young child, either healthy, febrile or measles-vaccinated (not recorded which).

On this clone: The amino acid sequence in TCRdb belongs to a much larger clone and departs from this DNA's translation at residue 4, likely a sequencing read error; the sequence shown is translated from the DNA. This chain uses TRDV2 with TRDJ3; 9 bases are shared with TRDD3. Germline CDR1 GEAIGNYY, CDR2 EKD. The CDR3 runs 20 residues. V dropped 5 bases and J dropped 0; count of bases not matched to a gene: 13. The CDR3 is CACGSPTGGASSWDTRQMFF. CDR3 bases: TGTGCCTGTGGCTCCCCTACTGGGGGAGCAAGCTCCTGGGACACCCGACAGATGTTTTTC.

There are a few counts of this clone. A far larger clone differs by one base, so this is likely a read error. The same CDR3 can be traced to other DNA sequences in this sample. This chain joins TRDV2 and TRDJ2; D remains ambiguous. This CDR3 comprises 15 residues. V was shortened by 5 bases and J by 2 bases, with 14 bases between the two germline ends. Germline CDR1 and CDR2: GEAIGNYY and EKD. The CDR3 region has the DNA TGTGCCTGTGTGCGAGATAACCGCTTGACAGCACAACTCTTCTTT. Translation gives CACVRDNRLTAQLFF.

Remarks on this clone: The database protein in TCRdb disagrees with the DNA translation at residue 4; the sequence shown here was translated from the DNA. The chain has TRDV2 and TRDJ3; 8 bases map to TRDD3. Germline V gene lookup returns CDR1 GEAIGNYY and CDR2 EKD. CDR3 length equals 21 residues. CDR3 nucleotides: TGTGCCTGTGGCACCGTGATGGGGGATTCAATCAGCTCCTGGGACACCCGACAGATGTTTTTC. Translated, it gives CACGTVMGDSISSWDTRQMFF.

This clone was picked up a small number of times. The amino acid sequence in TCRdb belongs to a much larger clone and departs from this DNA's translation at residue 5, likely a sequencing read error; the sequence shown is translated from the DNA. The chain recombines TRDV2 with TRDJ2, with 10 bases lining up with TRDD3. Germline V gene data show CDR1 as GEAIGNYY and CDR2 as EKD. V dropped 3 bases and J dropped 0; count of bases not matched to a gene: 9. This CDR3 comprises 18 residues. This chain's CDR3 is CACDHLLGDASLTAQLFF. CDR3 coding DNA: TGTGCCTGTGACCACCTACTGGGGGATGCATCTTTGACAGCACAACTCTTCTTT.

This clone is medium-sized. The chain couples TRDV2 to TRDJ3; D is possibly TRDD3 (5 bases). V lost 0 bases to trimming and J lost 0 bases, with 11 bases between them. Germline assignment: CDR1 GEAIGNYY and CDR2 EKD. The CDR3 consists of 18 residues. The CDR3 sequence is CACDTLVLDSWDTRQMFF. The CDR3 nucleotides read TGTGCCTGTGACACCCTCGTACTGGACTCCTGGGACACCCGACAGATGTTTTTC.

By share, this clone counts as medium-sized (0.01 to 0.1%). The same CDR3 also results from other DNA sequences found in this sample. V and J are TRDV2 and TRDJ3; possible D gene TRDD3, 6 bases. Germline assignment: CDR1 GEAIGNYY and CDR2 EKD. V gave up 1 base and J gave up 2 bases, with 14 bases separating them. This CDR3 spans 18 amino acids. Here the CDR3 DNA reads TGTGCCTGTGACACAGCCTCTACTGGGCCCTGGGACACCCGACAGATGTTTTTC. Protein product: CACDTASTGPWDTRQMFF.

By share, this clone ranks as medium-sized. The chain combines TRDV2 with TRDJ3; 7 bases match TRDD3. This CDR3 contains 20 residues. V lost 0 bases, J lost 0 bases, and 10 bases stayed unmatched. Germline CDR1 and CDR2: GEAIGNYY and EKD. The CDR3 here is CACDTALWGPSSWDTRQMFF. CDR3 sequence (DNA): TGTGCCTGTGACACCGCGCTCTGGGGGCCTAGCTCCTGGGACACCCGACAGATGTTTTTC.

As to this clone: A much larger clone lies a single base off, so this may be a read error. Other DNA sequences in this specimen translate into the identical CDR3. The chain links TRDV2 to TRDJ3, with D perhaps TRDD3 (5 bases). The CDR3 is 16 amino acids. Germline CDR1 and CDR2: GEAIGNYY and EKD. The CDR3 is CACDTLDTRDTRQMFF. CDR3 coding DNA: TGTGCCTGTGACACCCTTGATACTCGGGACACCCGCCAGATGTTTTTC.

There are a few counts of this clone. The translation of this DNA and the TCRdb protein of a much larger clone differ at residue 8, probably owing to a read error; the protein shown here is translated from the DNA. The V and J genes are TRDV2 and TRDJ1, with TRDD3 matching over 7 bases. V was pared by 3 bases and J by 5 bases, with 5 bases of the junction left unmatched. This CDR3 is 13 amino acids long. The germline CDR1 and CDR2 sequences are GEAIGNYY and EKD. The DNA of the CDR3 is TGTGCCTGTGACCACTGGGGAGATGATAAACTCATCTTT. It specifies CACDHWGDDKLIF.

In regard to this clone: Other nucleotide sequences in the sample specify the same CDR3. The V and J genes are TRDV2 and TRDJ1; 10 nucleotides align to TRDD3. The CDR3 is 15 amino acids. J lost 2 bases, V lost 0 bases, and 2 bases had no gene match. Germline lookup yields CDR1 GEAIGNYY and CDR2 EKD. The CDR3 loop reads CACDTVLGDTDKLIF. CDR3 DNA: TGTGCCTGTGACACCGTACTGGGGGATACCGATAAACTCATCTTT.

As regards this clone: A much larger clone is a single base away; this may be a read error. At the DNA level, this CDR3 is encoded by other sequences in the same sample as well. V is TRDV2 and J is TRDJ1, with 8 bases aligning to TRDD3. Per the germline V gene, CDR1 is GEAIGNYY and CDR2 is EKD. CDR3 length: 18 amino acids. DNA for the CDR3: TGTGCCTGTGACACCTTAAGTACTGGGGGTCCCTACACCGATAAGCTCATCTTT. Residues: CACDTLSTGGPYTDKLIF.

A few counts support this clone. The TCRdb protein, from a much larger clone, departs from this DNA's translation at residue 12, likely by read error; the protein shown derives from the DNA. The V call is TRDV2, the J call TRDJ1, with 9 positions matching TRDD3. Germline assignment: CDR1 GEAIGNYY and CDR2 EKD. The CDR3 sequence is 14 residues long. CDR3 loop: CACDPLLGDDKRIF. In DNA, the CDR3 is TGCGCCTGTGACCCCCTACTGGGGGACGATAAACGCATCTTT.

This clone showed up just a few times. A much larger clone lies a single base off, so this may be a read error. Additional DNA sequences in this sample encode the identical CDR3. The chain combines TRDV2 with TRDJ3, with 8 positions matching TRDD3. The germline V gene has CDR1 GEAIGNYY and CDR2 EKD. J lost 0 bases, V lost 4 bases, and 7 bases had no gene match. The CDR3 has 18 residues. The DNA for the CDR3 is TGTGCCTGTGATACTGGGGGCCCCCTCTCCTGGGACACCCGACAGATGTTTTTC. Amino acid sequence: CACDTGGPLSWDTRQMFF.

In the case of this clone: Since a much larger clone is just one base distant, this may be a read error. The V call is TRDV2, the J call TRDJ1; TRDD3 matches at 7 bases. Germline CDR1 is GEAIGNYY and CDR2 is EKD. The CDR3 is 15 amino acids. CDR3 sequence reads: CAFDPLGIYTDKLIF. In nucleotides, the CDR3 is TGTGCCTTTGACCCACTGGGGATTTACACCGATAAACTCATCTTT.

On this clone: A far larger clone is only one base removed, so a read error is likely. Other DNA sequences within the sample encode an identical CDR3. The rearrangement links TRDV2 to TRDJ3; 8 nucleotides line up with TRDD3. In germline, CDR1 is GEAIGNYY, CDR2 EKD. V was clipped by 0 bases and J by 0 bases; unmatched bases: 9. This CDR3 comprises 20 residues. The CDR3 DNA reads TGTGCCTGTGACACCGTGACTGGGGGTCCCAGCTCCTGGGACACCCGACAGATGTTTTTC. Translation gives CACDTVTGGPSSWDTRQMFF.

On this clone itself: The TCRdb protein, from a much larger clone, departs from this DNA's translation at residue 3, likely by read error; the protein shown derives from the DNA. The CDR3 sequence is CARDTAWGIRWDTRQMFF. CDR3 DNA: TGTGCCCGTGACACCGCCTGGGGGATACGCTGGGACACCCGACAGATGTTTTTC. The chain combines TRDV2 with TRDJ3; 12 bases fit TRDD3. CDR3 length: 18 residues. Germline V CDR1 and CDR2: GEAIGNYY, EKD.

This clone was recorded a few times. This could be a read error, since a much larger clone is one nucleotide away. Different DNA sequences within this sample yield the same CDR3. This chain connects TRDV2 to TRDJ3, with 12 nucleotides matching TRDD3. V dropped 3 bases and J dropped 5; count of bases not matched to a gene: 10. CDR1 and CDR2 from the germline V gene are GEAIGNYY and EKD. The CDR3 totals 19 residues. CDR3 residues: CACDAILLGDTGDTRQMFF. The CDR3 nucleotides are TGTGCCTGTGACGCTATTTTACTGGGGGATACAGGGGACACCCGACAGATGTTTTTC.

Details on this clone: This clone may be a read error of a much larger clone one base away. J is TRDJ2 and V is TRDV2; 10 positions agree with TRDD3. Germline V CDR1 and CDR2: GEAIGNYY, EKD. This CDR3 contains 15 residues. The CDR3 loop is CASDILGDLTAQLFF. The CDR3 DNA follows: TGTGCCAGTGACATACTGGGGGATCTGACAGCACAACTCTTCTTT.

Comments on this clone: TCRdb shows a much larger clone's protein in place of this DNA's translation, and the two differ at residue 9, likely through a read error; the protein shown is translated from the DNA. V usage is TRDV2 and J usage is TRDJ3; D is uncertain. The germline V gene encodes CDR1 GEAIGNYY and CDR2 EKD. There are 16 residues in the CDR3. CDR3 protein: CACDTVLSCDTRQMFF. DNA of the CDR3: TGTGCCTGTGACACCGTACTCTCCTGTGACACCCGACAGATGTTTTTC.

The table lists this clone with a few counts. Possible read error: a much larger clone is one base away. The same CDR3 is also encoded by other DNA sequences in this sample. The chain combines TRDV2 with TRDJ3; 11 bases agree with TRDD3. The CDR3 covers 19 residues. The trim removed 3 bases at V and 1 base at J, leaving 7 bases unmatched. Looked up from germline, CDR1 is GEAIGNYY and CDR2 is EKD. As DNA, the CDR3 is TGTGCCTGTGACGGAATACTGGGGGATATTTCCTGGGACACCCGACAGATGTTTTTC. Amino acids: CACDGILGDISWDTRQMFF.

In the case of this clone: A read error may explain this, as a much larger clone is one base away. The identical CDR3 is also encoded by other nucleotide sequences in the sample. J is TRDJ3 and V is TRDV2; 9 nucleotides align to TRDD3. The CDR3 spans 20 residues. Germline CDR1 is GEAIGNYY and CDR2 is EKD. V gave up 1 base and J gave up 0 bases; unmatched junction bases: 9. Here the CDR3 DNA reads TGTGCCTGTGACACTGTACTGGGGGACGGCAGCTCCTGGGACACCCGACAGATGTTTTTC. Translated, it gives CACDTVLGDGSSWDTRQMFF.

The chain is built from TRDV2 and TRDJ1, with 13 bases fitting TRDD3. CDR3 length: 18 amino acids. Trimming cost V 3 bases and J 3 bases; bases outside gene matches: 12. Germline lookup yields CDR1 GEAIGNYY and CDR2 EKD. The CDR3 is CACDSISTGGYVPDKLIF. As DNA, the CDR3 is TGTGCCTGTGACTCAATAAGTACTGGGGGATACGTCCCCGATAAACTCATCTTT.

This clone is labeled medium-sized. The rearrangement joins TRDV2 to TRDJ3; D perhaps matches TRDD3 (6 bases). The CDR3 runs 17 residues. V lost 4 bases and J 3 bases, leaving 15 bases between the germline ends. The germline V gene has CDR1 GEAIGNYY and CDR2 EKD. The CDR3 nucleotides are TGTGCCTGTGATTCTTATACTGGGAGCTGGGACACCCGACAGATGTTTTTC. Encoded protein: CACDSYTGSWDTRQMFF.

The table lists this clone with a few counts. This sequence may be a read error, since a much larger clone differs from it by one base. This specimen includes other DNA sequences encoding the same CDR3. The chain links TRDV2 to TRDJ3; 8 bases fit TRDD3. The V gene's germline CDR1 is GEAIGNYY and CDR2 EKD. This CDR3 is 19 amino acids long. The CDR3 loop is CACDTPHWGPSWDTRQMFF. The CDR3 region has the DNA TGTGCCTGTGACACCCCCCACTGGGGGCCCTCCTGGGATACCCGACAGATGTTTTTC.

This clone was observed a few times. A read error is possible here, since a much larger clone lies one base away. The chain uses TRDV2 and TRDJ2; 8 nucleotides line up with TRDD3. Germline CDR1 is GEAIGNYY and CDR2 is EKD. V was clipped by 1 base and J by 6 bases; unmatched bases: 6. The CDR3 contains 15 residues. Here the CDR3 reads CACDTLRDTPAQLFF. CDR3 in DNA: TGTGCCTGTGACACTCTGAGGGATACGCCAGCACAACTCTTCTTT.

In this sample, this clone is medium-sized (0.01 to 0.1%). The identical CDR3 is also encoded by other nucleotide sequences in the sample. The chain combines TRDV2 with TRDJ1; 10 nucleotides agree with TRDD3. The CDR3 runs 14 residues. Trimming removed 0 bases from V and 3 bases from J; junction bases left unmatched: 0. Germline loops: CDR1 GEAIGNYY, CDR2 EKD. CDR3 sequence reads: CACDTGGYADKLIF. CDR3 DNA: TGTGCCTGTGACACCGGGGGATACGCCGATAAACTCATCTTT.

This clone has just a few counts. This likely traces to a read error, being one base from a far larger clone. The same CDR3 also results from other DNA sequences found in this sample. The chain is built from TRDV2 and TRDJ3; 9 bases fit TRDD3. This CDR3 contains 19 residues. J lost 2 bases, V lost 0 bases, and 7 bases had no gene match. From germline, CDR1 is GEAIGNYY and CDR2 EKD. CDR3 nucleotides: TGTGCCTGTGACACCGTTAAACTGGGGGACACCTGGGACACCCGACAGATGTTTTTC. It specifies CACDTVKLGDTWDTRQMFF.

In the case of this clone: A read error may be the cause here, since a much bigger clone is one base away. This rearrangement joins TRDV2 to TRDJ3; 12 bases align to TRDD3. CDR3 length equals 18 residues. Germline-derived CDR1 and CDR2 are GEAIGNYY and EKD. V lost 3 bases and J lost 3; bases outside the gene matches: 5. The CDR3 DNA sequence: TGTGCCTGTGACTCCGGCTGGGGGATACGCTGGGACACCCGACAGATGTTTTTC. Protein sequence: CACDSGWGIRWDTRQMFF.